These 25 T cell receptor beta chains share one sample of origin, sequenced in a study of cytomegalovirus exposure and HLA in healthy donors. Both 60 Vbeta primers and 13 Jbeta primers went into the PCR. Here immunoSEQ multiplex PCR was the method, and the copy in TCRdb shows in-frame clones only, minus some. The table shows more than 150,000 clones, with 77% occurring only once. The specimen sequenced was PBMCs. The source is a man between 18 and 35 years old in good health and CMV-seronegative.

This clone was seen only once. The rearrangement links TRBV7-8 to TRBJ1-5; D is unresolved. This CDR3 is 17 amino acids long. With 5 bases removed from V and 5 bases from J, the gap between germline ends came to 22 bases. The V gene's germline CDR1 is SGHVS and CDR2 FQNEAQ. This CDR3 reads CASSLRASGAAHQPQHF. The CDR3 nucleotides read TGTGCCAGCAGCCTAAGGGCGAGCGGAGCCGCCCATCAGCCCCAGCATTTT.

The genes are TRBV4-1 and TRBJ1-2; 9 bases fit TRBD1. The CDR3 spans 17 residues. CDR1 and CDR2 (germline): MGHRA, YSYEKL. With 3 bases clipped from V and 2 bases from J, the junction kept 10 bases outside the gene matches. The DNA of the CDR3 is TGCGCCAGCAGCCAGCTCCCCCCGGGGACAGGGAACTATGGCTACACCTTC. Translating gives CASSQLPPGTGNYGYTF.

The rearrangement links TRBV7-9 to TRBJ2-7; a possible D gene is TRBD1 (6 bases). V was pared by 3 bases and J by 4 bases, with 22 bases between. The CDR3 runs to 17 residues. The germline V gene encodes CDR1 SEHNR and CDR2 FQNEAQ (reference sequence). The CDR3 spells CASSFGVRDNRMYEQYF. Written as DNA, the CDR3 is TGTGCCAGCAGCTTCGGGGTCCGGGACAACCGTATGTACGAGCAGTACTTC.

The V and J genes are TRBV6-5 and TRBJ2-1, with TRBD2 as a possible D gene (6 bases). Looked up from germline, CDR1 is MNHEY and CDR2 is SVGAGI. Trimming shortened V by 5 bases and J by 0 bases, and 8 bases separated the two germline ends. This CDR3 region has 14 residues. CDR3 sequence reads: CASSGGSSYNEQFF. The CDR3 DNA is TGTGCCAGCAGTGGGGGGAGCTCCTACAATGAGCAGTTCTTC.

V is TRBV7-8 and J is TRBJ2-5, with a possible D match to TRBD2 (5 bases). This CDR3 contains 15 residues. In germline, CDR1 is SGHVS, CDR2 FQNEAQ. Trimming removed 5 bases from V and 2 bases from J, with 15 bases in between. CDR3 residues: CASSRWTGIQETQYF. The CDR3 DNA reads TGTGCCAGCAGCCGATGGACGGGAATACAAGAGACCCAGTACTTC.

The chain uses TRBV13 and TRBJ1-3; weak D call: TRBD1 (5 bases). Germline CDR1 reads PRHDT; CDR2 reads FYEKMQ (reference sequence). This CDR3 spans 14 amino acids. Trimming left V 5 bases short and J 8 bases short, with 16 bases between. The CDR3 loop is CASSRPRGVDTIYF. The DNA of the CDR3 is TGTGCCAGCAGCCGACCACGGGGGGTTGACACCATATATTTT.

The V gene is TRBV9, the J gene TRBJ2-7; 7 bases fit TRBD1. V shed 7 bases and J 6 bases; nucleotides not matched to a gene: 10. This CDR3 comprises 13 residues. CDR1 and CDR2 (germline): SGDLS, YYNGEE. The CDR3 here is CASSWTGGSEQYF. In DNA, the CDR3 is TGTGCCAGCTCGTGGACAGGTGGTAGCGAGCAGTACTTC.

The V gene is TRBV6-1, the J gene TRBJ1-6; 9 positions match TRBD1. V gave up 6 bases and J gave up 10 bases; unmatched junction bases: 10. Germline V gene sequence: CDR1 MNHNS, CDR2 SASEGT. CDR3 size: 15 residues. The CDR3 here is CASRARDRVGSPLHF. Here the CDR3 DNA reads TGTGCCAGCAGGGCGCGGGACAGGGTGGGATCACCCCTCCACTTT.

This clone was recorded once. Other nucleotide sequences in the sample specify the same CDR3. The chain recombines TRBV2 with TRBJ2-5, with D perhaps TRBD2 (6 bases). The CDR3 has 13 residues. The germline gives CDR1 SNHLY, CDR2 FYNNEI. V was clipped by 5 bases and J by 1 base, with 8 bases between them. CDR3 DNA sequence: TGTGCCAGCAGTCGGGACTTCCAAGAGACCCAGTACTTC. The encoded protein is CASSRDFQETQYF.

The V and J genes are TRBV6-1 and TRBJ1-2; 12 bases are a match to TRBD1. V shed 2 bases, J shed 8 bases, and the junction held 9 bases outside the gene matches. Germline V lookup: CDR1 MNHNS, CDR2 SASEGT. The CDR3 contains 16 residues. CDR3 coding DNA: TGTGCCAGCAGTGAAACTGGGACAGGGGGCGCGAAGGGCTACACCTTC. Translated: CASSETGTGGAKGYTF.

The V gene is TRBV9, the J gene TRBJ1-3; D is undetermined. This CDR3 spans 17 amino acids. Trimming cost V 2 bases and J 0 bases, with 15 bases left between them. Germline CDR1 and CDR2: SGDLS and YYNGEE. CDR3 bases: TGTGCCAGCAGCGTCCACCGATTACCGAGCTCTGGAAACACCATATATTTT. Its translation is CASSVHRLPSSGNTIYF.

The chain has TRBV7-2 and TRBJ2-3; 7 bases are a match to TRBD2. V shed 1 base and J 3 bases; nucleotides not matched to a gene: 7. CDR1 is SGHTA and CDR2 is FQGNSA in the germline V gene. CDR3 length equals 16 residues. DNA of the CDR3: TGTGCCAGCAGCTTAGGTCGGGGGGTATCGACAGATACGCAGTATTTT. This gives the protein CASSLGRGVSTDTQYF.

In regard to this clone: Its ends do not fully match the called genes, so a read error is possible. CDR3 DNA: TGTGCCATCAGTGGAGGACTAGCGGGGTCCTCCGAGCAGTACTTC. It codes for CAISGGLAGSSEQYF. This chain joins TRBV10-3 and TRBJ2-7; 12 positions match TRBD2. The CDR3 totals 15 residues. CDR1 is ENHRY and CDR2 is SYGVKD in the germline V gene.

The V gene is TRBV10-3, the J gene TRBJ1-1; D call uncertain. The V gene's germline CDR1 is ENHRY and CDR2 SYGVKD. Deletions cut 6 bases from V and 6 bases from J, with 14 bases between. The CDR3 extends over 13 amino acids. CDR3 DNA sequence: TGTGCCATCAGCCAGCCCGGGTGGCCTGAAGCTTTCTTT. The encoded protein is CAISQPGWPEAFF.

In this sample, this clone turned up a few times. The chain is built from TRBV25-1 and TRBJ1-1; D is undetermined. The V end was cut by 5 bases, the J end by 4 bases, with 11 bases between. There are 13 residues in the CDR3. Per germline, CDR1 MGHDK and CDR2 SYGVNS. The CDR3 protein is CASSFDGGTEAFF. The CDR3 DNA reads as TGTGCCAGCAGTTTTGACGGAGGCACTGAAGCTTTCTTT.

This rearrangement joins TRBV12-5 to TRBJ2-1; D uncertain. The CDR3 contains 14 residues. Germline V gene data show CDR1 as LGHNT and CDR2 as FRNRAP. V lost 1 base and J 4 bases, leaving 8 bases between the germline ends. The CDR3 DNA reads as TGTGCTAGTGGTTTGGGACAACCTTACAATGAGCAGTTCTTC. Its translation is CASGLGQPYNEQFF.

The chain employs TRBV6-6 and TRBJ2-5, with unresolved D. This CDR3 comprises 14 residues. Germline values: CDR1 MNHNY, CDR2 SVGAGI (reference sequence). V was clipped by 1 base and J by 1 base, with 7 bases between them. CDR3 nucleotide sequence: TGTGCCAGCAGTTACTGGAGTGGCCAAGAGACCCAGTACTTC. Its protein is CASSYWSGQETQYF.

This clone has only a few counts. The chain couples TRBV19 to TRBJ2-2; a weak D match, TRBD2 (5 bases). V shed 3 bases and J shed 1 base, with 6 bases lying between them. The CDR3 consists of 14 residues. Germline CDR1 LNHDA, CDR2 SQIVND (reference sequence). The CDR3 nucleotides read TGTGCCAGTAGTATCCGGGAGAACACCGGGGAGCTGTTTTTT. This codes for CASSIRENTGELFF. The entire variable domain, with the rest obtained from reference TRBV19 and TRBJ2-2, is as follows: DGGITQSPKYLFRKEGQNVTLSCEQNLNHDAMYWYRQDPGQGLRLIYYSQIVNDFQKGDIAEGYSVSREKKESFPLTVTSAQKNPTAFYLCASSIRENTGELFFGEGSRLTVL.

Only one count was recorded for this clone. The chain combines TRBV2 with TRBJ2-2; 12 nucleotides align to TRBD1. The germline V gene has CDR1 SNHLY and CDR2 FYNNEI. The CDR3 runs to 15 residues. V lost 5 bases, J lost 7 bases, and 5 bases stayed unmatched. The CDR3 loop reads CASSTGTGGFGELFF. CDR3 sequence (DNA): TGTGCCAGCAGTACCGGGACAGGGGGCTTCGGGGAGCTGTTTTTT.

The chain is built from TRBV9 and TRBJ2-7; a possible D gene is TRBD2 (7 bases). Germline values: CDR1 SGDLS, CDR2 YYNGEE. There are 16 residues in the CDR3. V was pared by 3 bases and J by 4 bases, with 20 bases between. The CDR3 DNA is TGTGCCAGCAGCGATCCCGTCAAGGGGGGGGGATACGAGCAGTACTTC. Protein: CASSDPVKGGGYEQYF.

Concerning this clone itself: At one of its ends the junction is not consistent with the germline gene, which may arise from a read error. CDR3 coding DNA: TGTGCCAACAGCCCTCGCGAAGGACAGGGCACGTACGAGCAGTACTTC. Its translation is CANSPREGQGTYEQYF. The chain is built from TRBV7-9 and TRBJ2-7; 8 positions match TRBD1. The CDR3 contains 16 residues. CDR1 SEHNR and CDR2 FQNEAQ come from the germline V gene (reference sequence).

The V and J genes are TRBV7-6 and TRBJ2-7; TRBD2 matches at 14 bases. The CDR3 consists of 16 residues. Germline CDR1 reads SGHVS; CDR2 reads FNYEAQ. Trimming removed 5 bases from V and 1 base from J; junction bases left unmatched: 4. Here the CDR3 DNA reads TGTGCCAGCAGCAAGGGACTAGCGGGAGTTTCCTACGAGCAGTACTTC. It specifies CASSKGLAGVSYEQYF.

The chain recombines TRBV30 with TRBJ2-5; D unclear. The germline gives CDR1 GTSNPN, CDR2 SVGIG (reference sequence). CDR3 length: 16 residues. Trimming removed 3 bases at V and 0 bases at J, with 17 bases between. The CDR3 DNA follows: TGTGCCTGGAGCTCTGGGCAGGCCTTTTACCAAGAGACCCAGTACTTC. Its translation: CAWSSGQAFYQETQYF.

This rearrangement joins TRBV6-5 to TRBJ2-5, with TRBD2 as a possible D gene (7 bases). The germline V gene encodes CDR1 MNHEY and CDR2 SVGAGI. V lost 10 bases and J lost 0, with 15 bases in between. CDR3 length: 14 residues. In DNA, the CDR3 is TGTGCCACCACATGGGGGGGCTACCAAGAGACCCAGTACTTC. It translates to CATTWGGYQETQYF.

The chain joins TRBV6-6 to TRBJ2-7; TRBD2 aligns across 8 bases. Germline V CDR1 and CDR2: MNHNY, SVGAGI (reference sequence). There are 16 residues in the CDR3. Losses at the gene ends were 7 bases for V and 0 bases for J; bases not matched to a gene: 11. In DNA, the CDR3 is TGTGCCAGCATCCGCGGGGGGCCCTCACCCTCCTACGAGCAGTACTTC. This sequence encodes CASIRGGPSPSYEQYF.